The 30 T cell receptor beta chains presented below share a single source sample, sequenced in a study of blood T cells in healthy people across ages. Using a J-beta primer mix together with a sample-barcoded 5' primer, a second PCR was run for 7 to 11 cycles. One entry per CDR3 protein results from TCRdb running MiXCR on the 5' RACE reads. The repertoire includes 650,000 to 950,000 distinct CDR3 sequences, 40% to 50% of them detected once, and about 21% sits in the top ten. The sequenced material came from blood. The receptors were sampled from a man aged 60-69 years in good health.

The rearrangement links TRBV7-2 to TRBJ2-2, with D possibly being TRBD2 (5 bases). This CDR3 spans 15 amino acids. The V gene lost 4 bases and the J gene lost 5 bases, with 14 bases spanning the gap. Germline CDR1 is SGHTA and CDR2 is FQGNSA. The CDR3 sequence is CASSSRSRGTGELFF. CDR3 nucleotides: TGTGCCAGCAGCTCCAGGTCTCGGGGAACCGGGGAGCTGTTTTTT. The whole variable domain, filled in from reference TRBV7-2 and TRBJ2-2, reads GAGVSQSPSNKVTEKGKDVELRCDPISGHTALYWYRQSLGQGLEFLIYFQGNSAPDKSGLPSDRFSAERTGGSVSTLTIQRTQQEDSAVYLCASSSRSRGTGELFFGEGSRLTVL.

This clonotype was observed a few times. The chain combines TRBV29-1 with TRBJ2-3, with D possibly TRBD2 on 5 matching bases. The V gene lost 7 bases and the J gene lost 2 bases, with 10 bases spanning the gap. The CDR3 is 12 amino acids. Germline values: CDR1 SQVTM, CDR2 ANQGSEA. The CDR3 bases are TGCAGCGGAGGGTTTGACACAGATACGCAGTATTTT. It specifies CSGGFDTDTQYF.

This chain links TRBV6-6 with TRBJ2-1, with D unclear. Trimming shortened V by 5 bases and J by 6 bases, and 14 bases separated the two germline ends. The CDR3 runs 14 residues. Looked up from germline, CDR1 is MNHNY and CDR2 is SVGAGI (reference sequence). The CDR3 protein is CASSPPGKSNEQFF. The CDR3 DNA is TGTGCCAGCAGTCCGCCTGGAAAATCCAATGAGCAGTTCTTC.

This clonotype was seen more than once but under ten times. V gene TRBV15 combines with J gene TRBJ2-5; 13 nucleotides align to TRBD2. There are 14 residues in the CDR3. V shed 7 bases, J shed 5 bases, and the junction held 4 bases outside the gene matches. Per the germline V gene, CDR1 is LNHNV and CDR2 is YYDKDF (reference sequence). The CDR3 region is CATTTSGGLETQYF. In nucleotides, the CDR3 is TGTGCCACCACGACTAGCGGGGGGTTGGAGACCCAGTACTTC.

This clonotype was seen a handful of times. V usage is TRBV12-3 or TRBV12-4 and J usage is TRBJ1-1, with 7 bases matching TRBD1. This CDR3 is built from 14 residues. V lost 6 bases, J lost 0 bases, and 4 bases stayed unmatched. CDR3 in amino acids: CASRAGQLNTEAFF. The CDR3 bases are TGTGCCAGCAGGGCGGGACAGCTGAACACTGAAGCTTTCTTT.

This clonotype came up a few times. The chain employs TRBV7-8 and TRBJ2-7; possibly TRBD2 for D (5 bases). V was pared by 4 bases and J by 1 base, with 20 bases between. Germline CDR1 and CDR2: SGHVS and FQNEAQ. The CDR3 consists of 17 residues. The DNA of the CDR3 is TGTGCCAGCAGCTATGGCCTAAATAAAGGACTGTCCTACGAGCAGTACTTC. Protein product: CASSYGLNKGLSYEQYF.

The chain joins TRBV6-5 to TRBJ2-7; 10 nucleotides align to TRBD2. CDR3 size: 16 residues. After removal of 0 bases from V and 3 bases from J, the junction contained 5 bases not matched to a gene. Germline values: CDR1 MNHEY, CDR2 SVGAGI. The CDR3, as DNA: TGTGCCAGCAGTTACTCGTCTAGCGGGGGCCGCTACGAGCAGTACTTC. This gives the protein CASSYSSSGGRYEQYF.

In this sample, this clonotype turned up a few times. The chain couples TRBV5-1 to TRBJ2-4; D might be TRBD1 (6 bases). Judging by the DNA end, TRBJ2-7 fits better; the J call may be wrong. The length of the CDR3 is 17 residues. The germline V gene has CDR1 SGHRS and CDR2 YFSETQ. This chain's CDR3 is CASSLGTQGTPPYEQYF. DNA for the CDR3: TGCGCCAGCAGCTTGGGCACCCAGGGGACCCCCCCCTACGAGCAGTACTTC.

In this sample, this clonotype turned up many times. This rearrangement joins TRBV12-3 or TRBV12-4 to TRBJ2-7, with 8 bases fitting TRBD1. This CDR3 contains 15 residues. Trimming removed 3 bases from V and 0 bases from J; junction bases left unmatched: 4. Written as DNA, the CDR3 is TGTGCCAGCAGTTTCGCTACAGGGGGCTCCTACGAGCAGTACTTC. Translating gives CASSFATGGSYEQYF.

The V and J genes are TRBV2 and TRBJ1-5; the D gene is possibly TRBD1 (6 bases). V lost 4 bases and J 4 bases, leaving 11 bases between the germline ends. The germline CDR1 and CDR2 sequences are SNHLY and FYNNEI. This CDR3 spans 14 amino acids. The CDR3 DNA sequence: TGTGCCAGCAGTGTAGGACAGAGGAATCAGCCCCAGCATTTT. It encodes CASSVGQRNQPQHF.

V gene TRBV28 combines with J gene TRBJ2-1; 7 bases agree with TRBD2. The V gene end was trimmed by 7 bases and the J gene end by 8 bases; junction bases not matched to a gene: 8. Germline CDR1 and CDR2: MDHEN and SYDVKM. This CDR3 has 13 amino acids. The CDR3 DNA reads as TGTGCCAGCACGCGGGAGTCCCCTGATGAGCAGTTCTTC. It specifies CASTRESPDEQFF.

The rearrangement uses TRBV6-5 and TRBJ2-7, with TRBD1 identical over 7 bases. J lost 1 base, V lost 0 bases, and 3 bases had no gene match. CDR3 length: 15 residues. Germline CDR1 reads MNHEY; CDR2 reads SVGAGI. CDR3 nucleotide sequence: TGTGCCAGCAGTTACTCAGGGACAGTATCCTACGAGCAGTACTTC. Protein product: CASSYSGTVSYEQYF.

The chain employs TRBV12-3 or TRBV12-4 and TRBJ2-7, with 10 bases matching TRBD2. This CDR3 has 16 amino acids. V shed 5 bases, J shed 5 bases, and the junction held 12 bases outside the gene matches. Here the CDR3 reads CASSPQLAGFRDEQYF. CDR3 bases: TGTGCCAGCAGTCCTCAACTAGCGGGGTTTAGGGACGAGCAGTACTTC.

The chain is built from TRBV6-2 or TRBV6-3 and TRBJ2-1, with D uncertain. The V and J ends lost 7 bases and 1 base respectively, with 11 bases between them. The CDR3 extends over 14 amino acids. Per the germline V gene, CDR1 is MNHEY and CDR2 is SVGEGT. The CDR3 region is CASKGLRSYNEQFF. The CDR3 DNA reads TGTGCCAGCAAAGGATTGCGGTCCTACAATGAGCAGTTCTTC.

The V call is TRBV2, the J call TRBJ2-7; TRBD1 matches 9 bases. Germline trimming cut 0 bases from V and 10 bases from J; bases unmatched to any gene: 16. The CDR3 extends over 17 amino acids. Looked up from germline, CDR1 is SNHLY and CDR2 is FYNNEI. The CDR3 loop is CASSEARRTGGREIQYF. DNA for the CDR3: TGTGCCAGCAGTGAAGCTAGGAGAACAGGGGGCAGGGAGATCCAGTACTTC.

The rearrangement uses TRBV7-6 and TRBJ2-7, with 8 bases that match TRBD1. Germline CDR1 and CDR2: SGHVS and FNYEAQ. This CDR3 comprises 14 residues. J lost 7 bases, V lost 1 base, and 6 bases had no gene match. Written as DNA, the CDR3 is TGTGCCAGCAGCTTAGGAGGACAGGGTTGGGAGCAGTACTTC. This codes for CASSLGGQGWEQYF.

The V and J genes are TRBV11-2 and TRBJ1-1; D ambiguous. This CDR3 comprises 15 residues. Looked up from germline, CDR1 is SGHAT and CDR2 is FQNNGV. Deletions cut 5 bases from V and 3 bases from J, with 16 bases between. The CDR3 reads CASSARRPGDTEAFF. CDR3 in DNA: TGTGCCAGCAGCGCAAGACGACCTGGAGACACTGAAGCTTTCTTT.

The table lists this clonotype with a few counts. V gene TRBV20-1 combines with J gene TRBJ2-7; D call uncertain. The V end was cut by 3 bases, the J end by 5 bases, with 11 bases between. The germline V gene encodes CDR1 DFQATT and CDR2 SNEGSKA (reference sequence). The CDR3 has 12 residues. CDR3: CSASSGLDEQYF. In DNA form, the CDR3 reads TGCAGTGCTAGTAGTGGTCTCGACGAGCAGTACTTC.

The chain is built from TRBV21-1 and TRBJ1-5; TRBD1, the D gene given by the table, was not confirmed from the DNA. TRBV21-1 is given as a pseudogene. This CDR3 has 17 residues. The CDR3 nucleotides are TGTGCCAGCAGCTCCTTGGACAGGGAGGTAGAGGGGCAGCCCCAGCATTTT. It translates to CASSSLDREVEGQPQHF.

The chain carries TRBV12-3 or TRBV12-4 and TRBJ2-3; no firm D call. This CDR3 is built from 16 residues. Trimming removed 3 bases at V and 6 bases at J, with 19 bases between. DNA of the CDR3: TGTGCCAGCAGTTTTATGTCCGGTGGAGTCCCGGATACGCAGTATTTT. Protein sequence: CASSFMSGGVPDTQYF.

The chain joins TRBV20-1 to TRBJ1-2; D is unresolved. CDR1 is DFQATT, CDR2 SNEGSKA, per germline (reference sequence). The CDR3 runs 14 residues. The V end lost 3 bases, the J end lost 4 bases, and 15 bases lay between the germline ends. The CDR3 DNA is TGCAGTGCTAGTTTGGGCCGGAGGAGCTATGGCTACACCTTC. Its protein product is CSASLGRRSYGYTF.

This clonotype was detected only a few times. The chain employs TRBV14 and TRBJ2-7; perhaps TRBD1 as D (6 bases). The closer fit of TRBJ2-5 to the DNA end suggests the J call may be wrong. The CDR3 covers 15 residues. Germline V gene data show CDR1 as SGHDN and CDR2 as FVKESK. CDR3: CASSSTPGQRETQYF. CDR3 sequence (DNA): TGTGCCAGCAGCTCTACACCGGGACAACGGGAGACCCAGTACTTC.

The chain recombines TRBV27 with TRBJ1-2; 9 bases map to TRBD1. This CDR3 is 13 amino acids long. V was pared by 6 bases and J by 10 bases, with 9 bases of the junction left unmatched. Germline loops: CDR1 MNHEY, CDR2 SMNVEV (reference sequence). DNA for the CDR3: TGTGCCAGCAGGAATACAGGGGGCCGTGACTACACCTTC. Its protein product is CASRNTGGRDYTF.

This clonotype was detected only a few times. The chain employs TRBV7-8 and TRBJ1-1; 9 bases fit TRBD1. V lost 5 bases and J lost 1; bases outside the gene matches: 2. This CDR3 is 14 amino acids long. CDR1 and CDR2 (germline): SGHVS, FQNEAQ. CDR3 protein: CASSAGQGNTEAFF. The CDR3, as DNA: TGTGCCAGCAGCGCGGGACAGGGGAACACTGAAGCTTTCTTT.

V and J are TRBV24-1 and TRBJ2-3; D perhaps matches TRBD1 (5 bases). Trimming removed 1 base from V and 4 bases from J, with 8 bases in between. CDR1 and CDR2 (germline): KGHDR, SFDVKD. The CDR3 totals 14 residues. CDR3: CATSDFHRPDTQYF. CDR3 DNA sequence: TGTGCCACCAGTGATTTCCACAGGCCAGATACGCAGTATTTT.

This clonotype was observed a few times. CDR3 sequence (DNA): TGTGCCAGCAGTAAACTATATCACCCCGGGACAGGGGACGGCGAGCAGTACTTC. Encoded protein: CASSKLYHPGTGDGEQYF. The chain is built from TRBV6-2 or TRBV6-3 and TRBJ2-7; 10 positions agree with TRBD1. Trimming cost V 5 bases and J 6 bases; bases outside gene matches: 19. The CDR3 spans 18 residues. Germline CDR1 reads MNHEY; CDR2 reads SVGEGT.

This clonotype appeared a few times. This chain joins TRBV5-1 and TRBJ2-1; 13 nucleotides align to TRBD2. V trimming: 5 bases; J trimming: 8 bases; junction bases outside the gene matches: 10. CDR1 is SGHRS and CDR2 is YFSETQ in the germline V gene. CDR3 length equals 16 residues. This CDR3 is CASRPKTSGGAHEQFF. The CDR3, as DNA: TGCGCCAGCAGACCTAAAACTAGCGGGGGGGCACATGAGCAGTTCTTC.

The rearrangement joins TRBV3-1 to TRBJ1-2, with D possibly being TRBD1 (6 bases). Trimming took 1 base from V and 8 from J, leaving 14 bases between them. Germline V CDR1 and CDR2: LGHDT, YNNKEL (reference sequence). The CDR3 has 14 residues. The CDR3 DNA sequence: TGTGCCAGCAGCCAAGGCCGACAGGCTAGGGGCTACACCTTC. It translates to CASSQGRQARGYTF.

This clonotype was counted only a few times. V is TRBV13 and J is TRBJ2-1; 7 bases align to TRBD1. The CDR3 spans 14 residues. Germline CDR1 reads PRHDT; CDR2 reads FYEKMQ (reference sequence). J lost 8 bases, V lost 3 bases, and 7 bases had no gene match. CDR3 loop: CASSFQQGIDEQFF. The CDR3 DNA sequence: TGTGCCAGCAGCTTTCAACAGGGGATCGATGAGCAGTTCTTC.

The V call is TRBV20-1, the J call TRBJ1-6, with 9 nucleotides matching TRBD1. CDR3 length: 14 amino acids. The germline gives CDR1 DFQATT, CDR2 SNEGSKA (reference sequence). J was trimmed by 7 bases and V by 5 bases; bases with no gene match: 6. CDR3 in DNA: TGCAGTGCTGGGAGACAGGGGGAAAATTCACCCCTCCACTTT. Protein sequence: CSAGRQGENSPLHF.